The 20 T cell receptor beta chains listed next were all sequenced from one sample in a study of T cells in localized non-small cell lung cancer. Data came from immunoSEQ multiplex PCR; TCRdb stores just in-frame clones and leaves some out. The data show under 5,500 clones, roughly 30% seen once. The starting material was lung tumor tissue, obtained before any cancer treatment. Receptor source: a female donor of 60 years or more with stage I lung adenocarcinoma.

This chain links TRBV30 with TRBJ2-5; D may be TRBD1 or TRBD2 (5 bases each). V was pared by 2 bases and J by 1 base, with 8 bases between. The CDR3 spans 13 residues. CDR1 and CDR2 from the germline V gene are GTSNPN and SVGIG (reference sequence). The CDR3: CAWSSGTQETQYF. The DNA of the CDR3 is TGTGCCTGGAGTTCCGGGACCCAAGAGACCCAGTACTTC.

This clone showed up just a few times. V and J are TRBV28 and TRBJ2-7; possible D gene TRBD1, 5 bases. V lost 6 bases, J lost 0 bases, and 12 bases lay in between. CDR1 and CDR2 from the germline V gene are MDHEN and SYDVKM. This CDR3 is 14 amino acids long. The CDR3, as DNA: TGTGCCAGCAGATACAACAGGATCTCCTACGAGCAGTACTTC. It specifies CASRYNRISYEQYF. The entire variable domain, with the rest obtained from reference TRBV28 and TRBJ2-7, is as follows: DVKVTQSSRYLVKRTGEKVFLECVQDMDHENMFWYRQDPGLGLRLIYFSYDVKMKEKGDIPEGYSVSREKKERFSLILESASTNQTSMYLCASRYNRISYEQYFGPGTRLTVT.

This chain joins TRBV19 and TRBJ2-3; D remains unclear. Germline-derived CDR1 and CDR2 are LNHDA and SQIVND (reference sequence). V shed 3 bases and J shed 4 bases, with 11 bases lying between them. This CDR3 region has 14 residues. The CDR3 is CASSIHSRADTQYF. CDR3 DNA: TGTGCCAGTAGTATCCACAGTAGGGCAGATACGCAGTATTTT.

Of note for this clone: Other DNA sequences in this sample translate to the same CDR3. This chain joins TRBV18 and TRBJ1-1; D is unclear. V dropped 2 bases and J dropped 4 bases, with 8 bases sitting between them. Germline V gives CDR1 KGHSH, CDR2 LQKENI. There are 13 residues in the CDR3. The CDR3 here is CASSPAAGTEAFF. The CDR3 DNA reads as TGTGCCAGCTCACCAGCGGCGGGCACTGAAGCTTTCTTT.

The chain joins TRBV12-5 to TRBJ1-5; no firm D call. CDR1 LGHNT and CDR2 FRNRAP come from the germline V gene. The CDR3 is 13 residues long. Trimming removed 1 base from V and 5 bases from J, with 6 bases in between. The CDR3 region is CASGLGLDQPQHF. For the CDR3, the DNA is TGTGCTAGTGGTTTGGGATTAGATCAGCCCCAGCATTTT. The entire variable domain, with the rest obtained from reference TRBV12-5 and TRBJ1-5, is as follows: DARVTQTPRHKVTEMGQEVTMRCQPILGHNTVFWYRQTMMQGLELLAYFRNRAPLDDSGMPKDRFSAEMPDATLATLKIQPSEPRDSAVYFCASGLGLDQPQHFGDGTRLSIL.

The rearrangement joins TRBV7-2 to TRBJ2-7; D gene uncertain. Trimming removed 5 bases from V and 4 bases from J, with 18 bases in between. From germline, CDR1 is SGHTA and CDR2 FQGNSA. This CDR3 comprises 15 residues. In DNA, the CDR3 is TGTGCCAGCAGCCAAGAAGAGGAACGGGTTTACGAGCAGTACTTC. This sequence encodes CASSQEEERVYEQYF.

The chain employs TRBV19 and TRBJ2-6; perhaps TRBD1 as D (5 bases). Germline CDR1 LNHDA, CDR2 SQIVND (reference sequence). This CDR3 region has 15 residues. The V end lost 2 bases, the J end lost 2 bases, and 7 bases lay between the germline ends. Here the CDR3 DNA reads TGTGCCAGTAGTATAAAGGGGACTGGGGCCAACGTCCTGACTTTC. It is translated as CASSIKGTGANVLTF.

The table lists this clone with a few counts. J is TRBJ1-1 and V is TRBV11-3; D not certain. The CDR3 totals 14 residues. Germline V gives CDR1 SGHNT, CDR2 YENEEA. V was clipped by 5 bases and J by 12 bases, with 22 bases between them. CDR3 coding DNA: TGTGCCAGCAGCGAGAGCCCTATGGCCACCGTGTCTTTCTTT. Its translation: CASSESPMATVSFF.

DNA for the CDR3: TGTGCCAGCAGTTTCACCGGGGGGGGAAAACTGTTTTTT. Translated: CASSFTGGGKLFF. V usage is TRBV6-8 and J usage is TRBJ1-4; possibly TRBD1 for D (5 bases). Deletions cut 4 bases from V and 10 bases from J, with 13 bases between. The CDR3 is 13 residues long. Germline V lookup: CDR1 MNHGY, CDR2 SAAAGT.

The CDR3 is CASRRPGQGFNEKLFF. In nucleotides, the CDR3 is TGTGCCAGCAGACGTCCGGGACAGGGGTTTAATGAAAAACTGTTTTTT. V gene TRBV28 combines with J gene TRBJ1-4; 10 bases agree with TRBD1. V gave up 6 bases and J gave up 4 bases; unmatched junction bases: 8. CDR3 length: 16 amino acids. CDR1 MDHEN and CDR2 SYDVKM come from the germline V gene.

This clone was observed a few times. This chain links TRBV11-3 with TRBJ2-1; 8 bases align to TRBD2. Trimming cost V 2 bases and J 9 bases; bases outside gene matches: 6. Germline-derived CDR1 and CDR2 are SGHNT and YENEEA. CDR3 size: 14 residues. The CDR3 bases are TGTGCCAGCAGCTTATCGGGGGGGCAGGGTGAGCAGTTCTTC. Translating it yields CASSLSGGQGEQFF.

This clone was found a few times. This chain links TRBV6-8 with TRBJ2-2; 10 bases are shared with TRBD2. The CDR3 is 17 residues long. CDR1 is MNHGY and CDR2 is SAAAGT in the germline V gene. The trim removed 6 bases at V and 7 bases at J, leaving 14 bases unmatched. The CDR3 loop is CASRPHILAGVHGELFF. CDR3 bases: TGTGCCAGCAGGCCTCATATCCTAGCGGGGGTCCACGGGGAGCTGTTTTTT.

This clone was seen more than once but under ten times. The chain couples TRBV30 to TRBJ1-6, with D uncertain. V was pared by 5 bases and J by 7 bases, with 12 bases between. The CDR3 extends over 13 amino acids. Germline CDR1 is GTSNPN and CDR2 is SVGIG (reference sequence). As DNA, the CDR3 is TGTGCCTGGGCGGGTCGCCCGAATTCACCCCTCCACTTT. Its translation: CAWAGRPNSPLHF.

For the CDR3, the DNA is TGTGCCAGCAGTGACCCAACAGGGATGGAATCACCCCTCCACTTT. Translating gives CASSDPTGMESPLHF. The chain uses TRBV25-1 and TRBJ1-6; tentatively, D is TRBD1 (6 bases). The length of the CDR3 is 15 residues. V was clipped by 3 bases and J by 10 bases, with 16 bases between them. Germline CDR1 and CDR2: MGHDK and SYGVNS.

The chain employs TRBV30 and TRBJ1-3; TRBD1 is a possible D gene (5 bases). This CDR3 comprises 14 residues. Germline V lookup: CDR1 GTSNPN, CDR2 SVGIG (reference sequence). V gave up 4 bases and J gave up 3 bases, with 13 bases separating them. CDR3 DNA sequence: TGTGCCTGGACACTGTGGGGGGTTGGAAACACCATATATTTT. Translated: CAWTLWGVGNTIYF.

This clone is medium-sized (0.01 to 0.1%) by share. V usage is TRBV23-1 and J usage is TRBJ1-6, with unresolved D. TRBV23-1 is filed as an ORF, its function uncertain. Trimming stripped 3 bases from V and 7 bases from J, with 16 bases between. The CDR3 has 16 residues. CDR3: CASSHFPVRRNSPLHF. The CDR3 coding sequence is TGCGCCAGCAGTCATTTTCCAGTGAGGAGGAATTCACCCCTCCACTTT.

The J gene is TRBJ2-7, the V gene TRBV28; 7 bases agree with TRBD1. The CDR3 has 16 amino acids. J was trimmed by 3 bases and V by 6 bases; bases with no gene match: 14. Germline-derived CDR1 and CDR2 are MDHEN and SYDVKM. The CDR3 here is CASSLQPGTAFYEQYF. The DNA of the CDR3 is TGTGCCAGCAGCCTCCAACCCGGGACAGCTTTCTACGAGCAGTACTTC.

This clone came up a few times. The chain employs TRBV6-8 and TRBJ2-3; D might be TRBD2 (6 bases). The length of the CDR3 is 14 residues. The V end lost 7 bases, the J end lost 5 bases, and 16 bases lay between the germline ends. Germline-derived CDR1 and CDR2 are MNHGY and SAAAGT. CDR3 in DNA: TGTGCCAGCACCCCTCGACGGGGAGGAGATACGCAGTATTTT. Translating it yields CASTPRRGGDTQYF.

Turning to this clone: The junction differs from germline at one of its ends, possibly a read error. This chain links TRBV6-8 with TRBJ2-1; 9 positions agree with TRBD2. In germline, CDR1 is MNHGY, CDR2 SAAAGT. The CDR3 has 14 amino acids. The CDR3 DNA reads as TGTGCCATCAGTGGAGCTAGCGGGGACTATGAGCAGTTCTTC. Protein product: CAISGASGDYEQFF.

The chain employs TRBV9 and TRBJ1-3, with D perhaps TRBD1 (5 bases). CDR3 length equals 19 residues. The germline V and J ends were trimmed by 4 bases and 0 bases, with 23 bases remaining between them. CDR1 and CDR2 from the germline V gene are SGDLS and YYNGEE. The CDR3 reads CASSTRKLGRHLSGNTIYF. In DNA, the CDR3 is TGTGCCAGCAGCACCAGAAAATTGGGACGGCATCTCTCTGGAAACACCATATATTTT.